This entry lists 25 T cell receptor beta chains sequenced from one sample in a study of blood T cell repertoires in COVID-19. The table came from immunoSEQ multiplex PCR; TCRdb's copy has only in-frame clones and leaves some out. The sample contains 300,000 to 350,000 clones, 80% to 90% of which appear only once. Sequencing was carried out using PBMCs or T cells enriched from blood (not recorded which). The receptors here all came from a man aged 30 to 45 who had recovered from COVID-19.

The table lists this clone with a count of one. J is TRBJ1-4 and V is TRBV4-2; 10 bases are shared with TRBD1. The germline gives CDR1 LGHNA, CDR2 YNFKEQ. The junction had 3 bases not matched to a gene; V was cut back by 4 bases and J by 7 bases. CDR3 length: 14 residues. This CDR3 is CASSRQGAGEKLFF. The CDR3 DNA is TGTGCCAGCAGCCGACAGGGGGCCGGTGAAAAACTGTTTTTT.

The J gene is TRBJ2-7, the V gene TRBV4-2; D ambiguous. This CDR3 spans 14 amino acids. V lost 0 bases, J lost 5 bases, and 11 bases lay in between. The germline V gene encodes CDR1 LGHNA and CDR2 YNFKEQ. The CDR3, as DNA: TGTGCCAGCAGCCAAGATCCTCAGTTGAACGAGCAGTACTTC. Translating it yields CASSQDPQLNEQYF.

This chain uses TRBV5-6 with TRBJ1-6, with TRBD1 matching over 11 bases. The CDR3 spans 14 residues. V gave up 4 bases and J gave up 9 bases; unmatched junction bases: 3. Germline CDR1 and CDR2: SGHDT and YYEEEE. This CDR3 is CASSPDRGRSPLHF. As DNA, the CDR3 is TGTGCCAGCAGCCCGGACAGGGGGCGTTCACCCCTCCACTTT.

The V and J genes are TRBV19 and TRBJ2-2; 8 positions agree with TRBD1. V lost 4 bases to trimming and J lost 5 bases; unmatched junction nucleotides: 6. From germline, CDR1 is LNHDA and CDR2 SQIVND (reference sequence). The CDR3 length is 15 residues. CDR3 loop: CASSTMTGDTGELFF. In DNA form, the CDR3 reads TGTGCCAGTAGTACTATGACAGGGGATACCGGGGAGCTGTTTTTT.

The V and J genes are TRBV10-2 and TRBJ2-3, with no clear D. V was trimmed by 6 bases and J by 2 bases, leaving 6 bases between them. Germline CDR1 and CDR2: WSHSY and SAAADI. The CDR3 covers 12 residues. Written as DNA, the CDR3 is TGCGCCAGCAGCCACATCACAGATACGCAGTATTTT. Translated: CASSHITDTQYF.

This chain connects TRBV5-4 to TRBJ2-1, with 7 bases that match TRBD1. Unmatched junction bases numbered 11, after V lost 4 bases and J lost 10 bases. CDR3 length equals 14 residues. CDR1 SGHNT and CDR2 YYREEE come from the germline V gene (reference sequence). CDR3 nucleotides: TGTGCCAGCAGCATCTGGCCCGACAGGGCCGAGCAGTTCTTC. Residues: CASSIWPDRAEQFF.

This rearrangement joins TRBV5-1 to TRBJ1-1; 9 positions match TRBD1. Germline-derived CDR1 and CDR2 are SGHRS and YFSETQ. The CDR3 spans 17 residues. V shed 0 bases, J shed 2 bases, and the junction held 8 bases outside the gene matches. The chain's CDR3 is CASSLAGTGPSNTEAFF. The DNA of the CDR3 is TGCGCCAGCAGCTTGGCCGGGACAGGGCCCTCTAACACTGAAGCTTTCTTT.

The chain has TRBV6-1 and TRBJ1-4; D uncertain. This CDR3 region has 12 residues. The germline gives CDR1 MNHNS, CDR2 SASEGT. V lost 6 bases, J lost 9 bases, and 11 bases lay in between. CDR3 nucleotides: TGTGCCAGCAGCCCCGAGGGTCAAAAACTGTTTTTT. It specifies CASSPEGQKLFF.

This clone was seen a few times. The chain is built from TRBV15 and TRBJ1-4; unclear D gene. Trimming stripped 0 bases from V and 6 bases from J, with 17 bases between. This CDR3 spans 17 amino acids. Per the germline V gene, CDR1 is LNHNV and CDR2 is YYDKDF (reference sequence). The DNA of the CDR3 is TGTGCCACCAGCAGAGAGATCCTAGGGAGAAGGGATGAAAAACTGTTTTTT. Translated: CATSREILGRRDEKLFF.

The CDR3 spells CASSFGRGVSYNEQFF. Here the CDR3 DNA reads TGCGCCAGCAGCTTTGGGCGGGGGGTCTCCTACAATGAGCAGTTCTTC. J is TRBJ2-1 and V is TRBV5-1; 8 bases are a match to TRBD2. The CDR3 has 16 residues. Germline V gene data show CDR1 as SGHRS and CDR2 as YFSETQ. Trimming removed 2 bases from V and 0 bases from J; junction bases left unmatched: 4.

This chain uses TRBV12-3 or TRBV12-4 with TRBJ2-1; D uncertain. V was trimmed by 6 bases and J by 9 bases, leaving 9 bases between them. The CDR3 is 11 residues long. As DNA, the CDR3 is TGTGCCAGCAGGATTACATCTGAGCAGTTCTTC. Its translation: CASRITSEQFF.

The chain is built from TRBV13 and TRBJ2-5; D might be TRBD1 (5 bases). Trimming removed 8 bases from V and 5 bases from J, with 15 bases in between. This CDR3 contains 13 residues. CDR1 is PRHDT, CDR2 FYEKMQ, per germline (reference sequence). CDR3 region: CASAAGFEETQYF. The CDR3 DNA follows: TGTGCCAGCGCGGCAGGGTTCGAGGAGACCCAGTACTTC. Using reference TRBV13 and TRBJ2-5 for the parts outside the CDR3, the full variable domain is AAGVIQSPRHLIKEKRETATLKCYPIPRHDTVYWYQQGPGQDPQFLISFYEKMQSDKGSIPDRFSAQQFSDYHSELNMSSLELGDSALYFCASAAGFEETQYFGPGTRLLVL.

The V gene is TRBV9, the J gene TRBJ2-2; tentative D call: TRBD1 (5 bases). The V and J ends lost 4 bases and 6 bases respectively, with 16 bases between them. This CDR3 region has 15 residues. CDR1 is SGDLS and CDR2 is YYNGEE in the germline V gene. The CDR3 reads CASSPDTSRAGELFF. CDR3 bases: TGTGCCAGCAGCCCGGACACATCTCGGGCCGGGGAGCTGTTTTTT. The full variable domain, rest sourced from reference TRBV9 and TRBJ2-2, is DSGVTQTPKHLITATGQRVTLRCSPRSGDLSVYWYQQSLDQGLQFLIQYYNGEERAKGNILERFSAQQFPDLHSELNLSSLELGDSALYFCASSPDTSRAGELFFGEGSRLTVL.

The V and J genes are TRBV5-1 and TRBJ2-6, with 12 nucleotides matching TRBD1. This CDR3 is built from 16 residues. Germline values: CDR1 SGHRS, CDR2 YFSETQ. V trimming: 4 bases; J trimming: 6 bases; junction bases outside the gene matches: 5. The CDR3 DNA reads as TGCGCCAGCAGCCAGGGACAGGGGGCGCTGGCCAACGTCCTGACTTTC. This gives the protein CASSQGQGALANVLTF.

The V gene is TRBV19, the J gene TRBJ1-1; possible D gene TRBD1, 6 bases. Germline CDR1 reads LNHDA; CDR2 reads SQIVND (reference sequence). This CDR3 spans 14 amino acids. Trimming cost V 8 bases and J 10 bases, with 23 bases left between them. The CDR3 DNA sequence: TGTGCCAGTGATCCGGGACACAAGGTCGCGGGAGCTTTCTTT. Its translation is CASDPGHKVAGAFF.

The chain uses TRBV7-9 and TRBJ1-3; 9 bases are a match to TRBD1. With 5 bases clipped from V and 4 bases from J, the junction kept 9 bases outside the gene matches. This CDR3 is built from 16 residues. Germline CDR1 SEHNR, CDR2 FQNEAQ (reference sequence). The CDR3 DNA reads TGTGCCAGCAGCCGCCTACAGGGGGCGTTCGGAAACACCATATATTTT. This sequence encodes CASSRLQGAFGNTIYF.

Comments on this clone: The germline gene is not matched at one end of the junction; a read error may be the cause. The V gene is TRBV20-1, the J gene TRBJ1-1; D ambiguous. CDR1 is DFQATT and CDR2 is SNEGSKA in the germline V gene (reference sequence). The CDR3 spans 13 residues. The CDR3: CIASIRGNTEAFF. The CDR3 nucleotides are TGCATTGCTAGTATCCGAGGGAATACTGAAGCTTTCTTT.

The V gene is TRBV7-6, the J gene TRBJ2-6, with unresolved D. The V gene lost 2 bases and the J gene lost 4 bases, with 12 bases spanning the gap. The germline CDR1 and CDR2 sequences are SGHVS and FNYEAQ. This CDR3 has 16 amino acids. CDR3 residues: CASSLTRGGGANVLTF. In DNA form, the CDR3 reads TGTGCCAGCAGCTTAACTCGCGGTGGCGGGGCCAACGTCCTGACTTTC.

In the case of this clone: Other DNA sequences of this sample code for an identical CDR3. The chain links TRBV7-9 to TRBJ1-1; tentative D call: TRBD1 (6 bases). The germline gives CDR1 SEHNR, CDR2 FQNEAQ (reference sequence). V was shortened by 4 bases and J by 1 base, with 7 bases between the two germline ends. The CDR3 contains 13 residues. Here the CDR3 reads CASSSQGNTEAFF. The DNA of the CDR3 is TGTGCCAGCAGCTCACAGGGGAACACTGAAGCTTTCTTT.

The chain couples TRBV7-9 to TRBJ1-1; 8 bases agree with TRBD1. V gave up 4 bases and J gave up 1 base; unmatched junction bases: 5. This CDR3 is 15 amino acids long. Germline V lookup: CDR1 SEHNR, CDR2 FQNEAQ (reference sequence). The CDR3 DNA is TGTGCCAGCAGCTCATGGGACAGGCCGAACACTGAAGCTTTCTTT. It specifies CASSSWDRPNTEAFF. Drawing the rest from reference TRBV7-9 and TRBJ1-1, the complete variable domain is DTGVSQNPRHKITKRGQNVTFRCDPISEHNRLYWYRQTLGQGPEFLTYFQNEAQLEKSRLLSDRFSAERPKGSFSTLEIQRTEQGDSAMYLCASSSWDRPNTEAFFGQGTRLTVV.

This clone was seen just once. The rearrangement joins TRBV10-3 to TRBJ1-3; D may be TRBD1 (6 bases). There are 15 residues in the CDR3. Germline CDR1 ENHRY, CDR2 SYGVKD. Between the trimmed V and J ends, which lost 3 bases and 3 bases, there was a span of 12 bases. CDR3 coding DNA: TGTGCCATCAGTGACCCCGCAGGGGTTGGAAACACCATATATTTT. Translating it yields CAISDPAGVGNTIYF.

The chain links TRBV7-2 to TRBJ1-1; 9 bases match TRBD1. The CDR3 consists of 18 residues. CDR1 and CDR2 from the germline V gene are SGHTA and FQGNSA. V shed 1 base and J 2 bases; nucleotides not matched to a gene: 11. The DNA for the CDR3 is TGTGCCAGCAGCTTAGGAGGGACAGGGATTGGGTTCAACACTGAAGCTTTCTTT. Protein: CASSLGGTGIGFNTEAFF.

V is TRBV2 and J is TRBJ2-7, with 7 nucleotides matching TRBD2. Trimming took 3 bases from V and 2 from J; bases not matched to a gene: 10. The germline V gene encodes CDR1 SNHLY and CDR2 FYNNEI. The CDR3 has 16 amino acids. The CDR3 loop is CASSDLGAGNAYEQYF. As DNA, the CDR3 is TGTGCCAGCAGTGACCTAGGAGCGGGGAACGCCTACGAGCAGTACTTC.

Turning to this clone: The same CDR3 arises from other DNA sequences in this sample as well. V is TRBV6-5 and J is TRBJ1-5; D remains unclear. This CDR3 region has 13 residues. Germline values: CDR1 MNHEY, CDR2 SVGAGI. Trimming shortened V by 0 bases and J by 4 bases, and 4 bases separated the two germline ends. The CDR3 spells CASSYSRNQPQHF. CDR3 in DNA: TGTGCCAGCAGTTACTCACGGAATCAGCCCCAGCATTTT.

The rearrangement joins TRBV2 to TRBJ1-2; 10 bases are shared with TRBD1. The CDR3 length is 13 residues. From germline, CDR1 is SNHLY and CDR2 FYNNEI. With 9 bases clipped from V and 2 bases from J, the junction kept 3 bases outside the gene matches. The CDR3 region has the DNA TGTGCCAGGAGGACAGGGGGGAACTATGGCTACACCTTC. This translates into CARRTGGNYGYTF. Filled out from reference TRBV2 and TRBJ1-2, the complete variable domain reads EPEVTQTPSHQVTQMGQEVILRCVPISNHLYFYWYRQILGQKVEFLVSFYNNEISEKSEIFDDQFSVERPDGSNFTLKIRSTKLEDSAMYFCARRTGGNYGYTFGSGTRLTVV.